A few counts support the clone carrying this TCR beta chain. The sample carries other DNA sequences with the same CDR3. The CDR3 totals 15 residues. V lost 5 bases and J lost 1; bases outside the gene matches: 4. The V gene's germline CDR1 is SGHRS and CDR2 YFSETQ. This entry belongs to a study of blood T cell repertoires in COVID-19. Study details: T cells, B-cell-depleted T cells, or PBMCs provided the cDNA or gDNA that served as material.

Source study methods: Counts of nucleated cells, estimated from reference gene primer amplification, were obtained. Generated by immunoSEQ multiplex PCR, the TCRdb table keeps only in-frame clones and is missing some. V, J and clone size are those of that table, while D and trimming were read from the DNA. The sample records 400,000 to 550,000 clones, roughly 89% being singletons. What was sequenced was peripheral blood. The TCR originated in a woman in her thirties with acute or convalescent COVID-19. The genes are TRBV5-1 and TRBJ2-2; 8 nucleotides line up with TRBD2. CDR3 sequence: CASSGLAGNTGELFF. The CDR3 DNA reads TGCGCCAGCAGTGGGCTAGCGGGGAACACCGGGGAGCTGTTTTTT.